These 22 T cell receptor beta chains share one sample of origin, sequenced in a study of blood T cell repertoires in COVID-19. Libraries were prepared by immunoSEQ multiplex PCR; TCRdb keeps only in-frame clonotypes and omits some of them. Here the sample spans 50,000 to 75,000 clones, around 79% being singletons. Sequences were obtained from peripheral blood. The receptors come from a man in his 60s with acute or convalescent COVID-19.

The V and J genes are TRBV9 and TRBJ2-3; D possibly corresponds to TRBD2 (5 bases). V lost 4 bases, J lost 2 bases, and 14 bases lay in between. CDR3 size: 15 residues. Germline CDR1 and CDR2: SGDLS and YYNGEE. This CDR3 is CASSLGLAVTDTQYF. Here the CDR3 DNA reads TGTGCCAGCAGCCTTGGGCTAGCCGTCACAGATACGCAGTATTTT. The full variable domain, with the rest looked up from reference TRBV9 and TRBJ2-3, is DSGVTQTPKHLITATGQRVTLRCSPRSGDLSVYWYQQSLDQGLQFLIQYYNGEERAKGNILERFSAQQFPDLHSELNLSSLELGDSALYFCASSLGLAVTDTQYFGPGTRLTVL.

The V call is TRBV28, the J call TRBJ2-1, with D possibly being TRBD2 (5 bases). The CDR3 contains 15 residues. Germline CDR1 reads MDHEN; CDR2 reads SYDVKM. With 7 bases removed from V and 0 bases from J, the gap between germline ends came to 13 bases. The CDR3 reads CASNHLGSSYNEQFF. CDR3 nucleotide sequence: TGTGCCAGCAATCACTTAGGGAGCTCCTACAATGAGCAGTTCTTC.

Written as DNA, the CDR3 is TGTGCCAGCAGCTACGGACAGGGGGTCTACGAGCAGTACTTC. This sequence encodes CASSYGQGVYEQYF. This rearrangement joins TRBV7-2 to TRBJ2-7; 10 bases match TRBD1. This CDR3 is 14 amino acids long. Germline assignment: CDR1 SGHTA and CDR2 FQGNSA. V lost 4 bases, J lost 3 bases, and 3 bases stayed unmatched.

A few counts support this clone. This chain uses TRBV5-6 with TRBJ2-7; tentatively, D is TRBD2 (6 bases). The germline V and J ends were trimmed by 3 bases and 0 bases, with 13 bases remaining between them. The V gene's germline CDR1 is SGHDT and CDR2 YYEEEE. The CDR3 loop spans 15 amino acids. The CDR3 loop reads CASSSSTGGSYEQYF. CDR3 in DNA: TGTGCCAGCAGCTCCTCAACCGGGGGCTCCTACGAGCAGTACTTC.

The chain employs TRBV14 and TRBJ2-7; 7 nucleotides line up with TRBD2. The CDR3 loop spans 16 amino acids. Trimming cost V 0 bases and J 6 bases; bases outside gene matches: 11. From germline, CDR1 is SGHDN and CDR2 FVKESK. CDR3 in DNA: TGTGCCAGCAGCCAAGAGGGCGGGGGTCCAGCCAGCGAGCAGTACTTC. The encoded protein is CASSQEGGGPASEQYF. Combining the CDR3 with reference TRBV14 and TRBJ2-7 gives the whole variable domain EAGVTQFPSHSVIEKGQTVTLRCDPISGHDNLYWYRRVMGKEIKFLLHFVKESKQDESGMPNNRFLAERTGGTYSTLKVQPAELEDSGVYFCASSQEGGGPASEQYFGPGTRLTVT.

This clone was observed a few times. The V and J genes are TRBV7-9 and TRBJ2-1, with 9 bases fitting TRBD2. V shed 5 bases, J shed 3 bases, and the junction held 11 bases outside the gene matches. CDR3 length equals 17 residues. Germline V gene data show CDR1 as SEHNR and CDR2 as FQNEAQ (reference sequence). CDR3 nucleotide sequence: TGTGCCAGCAGCCCCCACCTGGCAGCGGGAGGCTACAATGAGCAGTTCTTC. Translation gives CASSPHLAAGGYNEQFF.

This clone was counted only a few times. The gene calls are TRBV18 and TRBJ2-7; D is perhaps TRBD1 (6 bases). Trimming left V 4 bases short and J 3 bases short, with 16 bases between. This CDR3 is built from 15 residues. The V gene's germline CDR1 is KGHSH and CDR2 LQKENI. The CDR3 reads CASSRFRQALYEQYF. In DNA, the CDR3 is TGTGCCAGCTCACGGTTTCGACAGGCCCTCTACGAGCAGTACTTC.

The J gene is TRBJ2-7, the V gene TRBV13, with 10 positions matching TRBD2. Germline CDR1 and CDR2: PRHDT and FYEKMQ (reference sequence). J gave up 5 bases and V 0 bases, and 10 bases lay outside the gene matches. CDR3 length equals 17 residues. DNA for the CDR3: TGTGCCAGCAGCTTAGGCCGGCTAGCGGGAGTCGGAAACGAGCAGTACTTC. As protein: CASSLGRLAGVGNEQYF.

The gene calls are TRBV5-1 and TRBJ2-7, with 7 bases lining up with TRBD1. Losses at the gene ends were 4 bases for V and 5 bases for J; bases not matched to a gene: 6. Germline V gene sequence: CDR1 SGHRS, CDR2 YFSETQ. The CDR3 extends over 13 amino acids. CDR3 nucleotide sequence: TGCGCCAGCAGCCTCGGGACAGCCAACGAGCAGTACTTC. Its protein is CASSLGTANEQYF.

The J gene is TRBJ1-2, the V gene TRBV9; 7 bases match TRBD1. Trimming took 0 bases from V and 7 from J; bases not matched to a gene: 6. Germline V gives CDR1 SGDLS, CDR2 YYNGEE. The CDR3 consists of 14 residues. The CDR3 reads CASSVGPTGTGYTF. CDR3 sequence (DNA): TGTGCCAGCAGCGTAGGACCGACAGGGACTGGCTACACCTTC. Filled out from reference TRBV9 and TRBJ1-2, the complete variable domain reads DSGVTQTPKHLITATGQRVTLRCSPRSGDLSVYWYQQSLDQGLQFLIQYYNGEERAKGNILERFSAQQFPDLHSELNLSSLELGDSALYFCASSVGPTGTGYTFGSGTRLTVV.

The V gene is TRBV19, the J gene TRBJ2-7; no definite D call. Trimming stripped 5 bases from V and 0 bases from J, with 11 bases between. This CDR3 comprises 14 residues. From germline, CDR1 is LNHDA and CDR2 SQIVND (reference sequence). The CDR3 protein is CASSRDFSSYEQYF. Written as DNA, the CDR3 is TGTGCCAGTAGTCGAGACTTCTCCTCCTACGAGCAGTACTTC.

The chain couples TRBV5-8 to TRBJ2-6; 12 bases match TRBD1. Trimming at V came to 5 bases and at J to 4 bases, leaving 4 bases not matched to a gene. Germline CDR1 and CDR2: SGHTS and YDEGEE. CDR3 length: 16 residues. CDR3 DNA: TGTGCCAGCAGGGGACAGGGGGCGCGGGGGGCCAACGTCCTGACTTTC. Translating gives CASRGQGARGANVLTF.

In nucleotides, the CDR3 is TGCGCCAGCAGCCAAGATTGGGGACAGGAGGAAGCTTTCTTT. This encodes CASSQDWGQEEAFF. The V gene is TRBV4-3, the J gene TRBJ1-1, with 8 bases that match TRBD1. V shed 0 bases, J shed 8 bases, and the junction held 5 bases outside the gene matches. The germline gives CDR1 LGHNA, CDR2 YSLEER. The CDR3 length is 14 residues.

The chain carries TRBV19 and TRBJ1-3; 7 nucleotides line up with TRBD1. The CDR3 is made up of 14 amino acids. CDR1 and CDR2 from the germline V gene are LNHDA and SQIVND (reference sequence). V shed 7 bases and J 2 bases; nucleotides not matched to a gene: 5. CDR3 loop: CASIRDRAGNTIYF. In DNA, the CDR3 is TGTGCCAGTATCCGAGACAGGGCTGGAAACACCATATATTTT.

The chain is built from TRBV5-4 and TRBJ1-4; 10 nucleotides match TRBD1. Germline assignment: CDR1 SGHNT and CDR2 YYREEE (reference sequence). This CDR3 is 15 amino acids long. Trimming cost V 1 base and J 5 bases; bases outside gene matches: 2. The CDR3 DNA reads TGTGCCAGCAGCTTGATGGACAGGGGGAATGAAAAACTGTTTTTT. Translation gives CASSLMDRGNEKLFF.

V and J are TRBV10-2 and TRBJ2-5; 9 bases line up with TRBD2. The CDR3 is made up of 15 amino acids. Trimming took 1 base from V and 6 from J; bases not matched to a gene: 6. Germline V gene lookup returns CDR1 WSHSY and CDR2 SAAADI. In DNA, the CDR3 is TGCGCCAGCAGTGAGTGGGCTAGCGGGACGAAGACCCAGTACTTC. As protein: CASSEWASGTKTQYF.

The gene calls are TRBV6-6 and TRBJ2-3, with TRBD1 as a possible D gene (6 bases). V was clipped by 5 bases and J by 1 base, with 13 bases between them. Germline V gene lookup returns CDR1 MNHNY and CDR2 SVGAGI (reference sequence). The CDR3 extends over 15 amino acids. The CDR3 nucleotides read TGTGCCAGCAGTCCCAGGGGAACGGGCACAGATACGCAGTATTTT. Amino acid sequence: CASSPRGTGTDTQYF.

This chain connects TRBV6-5 to TRBJ2-2, with D perhaps TRBD1 (5 bases). Germline-derived CDR1 and CDR2 are MNHEY and SVGAGI. V was trimmed by 4 bases and J by 6 bases, leaving 9 bases between them. The CDR3 consists of 13 residues. The DNA of the CDR3 is TGTGCCAGCAGTTCCCCAGGGCCCGGGGAGCTGTTTTTT. Its protein product is CASSSPGPGELFF.

The genes are TRBV13 and TRBJ2-1; 7 bases map to TRBD2. V was pared by 4 bases and J by 1 base, with 7 bases of the junction left unmatched. Germline loops: CDR1 PRHDT, CDR2 FYEKMQ (reference sequence). The CDR3 runs to 16 residues. The CDR3 DNA reads as TGTGCCAGCAGCTCGAGCGGGAAGAGATCCTACAATGAGCAGTTCTTC. Its translation is CASSSSGKRSYNEQFF.

The rearrangement links TRBV5-1 to TRBJ1-2; no clear D. This CDR3 is built from 13 residues. Trimming took off 2 bases at V and 4 bases at J, with 9 bases between the two ends. In germline, CDR1 is SGHRS, CDR2 YFSETQ. CDR3 sequence (DNA): TGCGCCAGCAGCTTTGACGGGGTCTATGGCTACACCTTC. Residues: CASSFDGVYGYTF.

The rearrangement uses TRBV9 and TRBJ2-1, with 13 bases aligning to TRBD2. Unmatched junction bases numbered 20, after V lost 4 bases and J lost 10 bases. The germline V gene has CDR1 SGDLS and CDR2 YYNGEE. CDR3 length: 19 residues. This chain's CDR3 is CASSPRSYSGLAGVFEQFF. The CDR3 DNA is TGTGCCAGCAGCCCACGATCCTACTCTGGACTAGCGGGAGTATTCGAGCAGTTCTTC.

This rearrangement joins TRBV19 to TRBJ2-6; TRBD2 matches 8 bases. The CDR3 runs 20 residues. Trimming cost V 0 bases and J 1 base; bases outside gene matches: 11. CDR1 and CDR2 from the germline V gene are LNHDA and SQIVND (reference sequence). This chain's CDR3 is CASSIDGTQREWSGANVLTF. DNA of the CDR3: TGTGCCAGTAGTATAGATGGCACCCAGCGGGAGTGGTCTGGGGCCAACGTCCTGACTTTC.